The 31 T cell receptor beta chains in this list originate from one sample, sequenced in a study of immune evolution from preneoplasia to lung adenocarcinoma. The method was immunoSEQ multiplex PCR; TCRdb's version includes in-frame clones alone and lacks a portion of them. The sample lists over 13,000 clones, more than 80% occurring once. Sequencing used FFPE minimally invasive lung adenocarcinoma tissue. Source of these receptors: a person between 65 and 79 years old with lung adenocarcinoma.

The chain employs TRBV7-8 and TRBJ2-6, with 7 positions matching TRBD1. Looked up from germline, CDR1 is SGHVS and CDR2 is FQNEAQ. The CDR3 extends over 16 amino acids. V lost 5 bases, J lost 1 base, and 5 bases stayed unmatched. The CDR3 region is CASSPLTGSGANVLTF. The CDR3 DNA reads TGTGCCAGCAGCCCTCTGACAGGGTCTGGGGCCAACGTCCTGACTTTC.

The CDR3 region is CSVEERGTGSYEQYF. CDR3 nucleotides: TGCAGCGTTGAAGAAAGAGGGACAGGCTCCTACGAGCAGTACTTC. The chain is built from TRBV29-1 and TRBJ2-7, with 8 nucleotides matching TRBD1. The germline V gene has CDR1 SQVTM and CDR2 ANQGSEA. V was pared by 0 bases and J by 0 bases, with 4 bases of the junction left unmatched. The CDR3 spans 15 residues.

This clone has more than one count but fewer than ten. The rearrangement links TRBV9 to TRBJ1-3; 9 nucleotides align to TRBD1. Germline assignment: CDR1 SGDLS and CDR2 YYNGEE. CDR3 length: 15 amino acids. V was pared by 4 bases and J by 4 bases, with 6 bases of the junction left unmatched. CDR3 DNA: TGTGCCAGCAGCTCGGGACAGGGATTAGGAAACACCATATATTTT. This sequence encodes CASSSGQGLGNTIYF. Using reference TRBV9 and TRBJ1-3 for the parts outside the CDR3, the full variable domain is DSGVTQTPKHLITATGQRVTLRCSPRSGDLSVYWYQQSLDQGLQFLIQYYNGEERAKGNILERFSAQQFPDLHSELNLSSLELGDSALYFCASSSGQGLGNTIYFGEGSWLTVV.

V usage is TRBV6-5 and J usage is TRBJ2-5; 7 positions agree with TRBD2. The CDR3 contains 13 residues. Germline V gene lookup returns CDR1 MNHEY and CDR2 SVGAGI. Trimming removed 4 bases from V and 7 bases from J; junction bases left unmatched: 6. In DNA form, the CDR3 reads TGTGCCAGCAGTTCCACTAGCGTCGGGACCCAGTACTTC. Translating it yields CASSSTSVGTQYF.

The chain recombines TRBV28 with TRBJ2-3; 7 bases match TRBD1. This CDR3 has 15 residues. V was clipped by 5 bases and J by 4 bases; unmatched bases: 9. The germline V gene encodes CDR1 MDHEN and CDR2 SYDVKM. The CDR3 region has the DNA TGTGCCAGCAGTGGGAGACAGGGTTTGCCAGATACGCAGTATTTT. As protein: CASSGRQGLPDTQYF. Complete variable domain (other parts from reference TRBV28 and TRBJ2-3): DVKVTQSSRYLVKRTGEKVFLECVQDMDHENMFWYRQDPGLGLRLIYFSYDVKMKEKGDIPEGYSVSREKKERFSLILESASTNQTSMYLCASSGRQGLPDTQYFGPGTRLTVL.

The V gene is TRBV19, the J gene TRBJ1-6; 7 bases are a match to TRBD1. The CDR3 is 13 residues long. V gave up 5 bases and J gave up 6 bases; unmatched junction bases: 1. Germline CDR1 reads LNHDA; CDR2 reads SQIVND (reference sequence). The CDR3 region is CASSGTVNSPLHF. In DNA, the CDR3 is TGTGCCAGTAGTGGGACAGTTAATTCACCCCTCCACTTT. Full variable domain (remainder filled in from reference TRBV19 and TRBJ1-6): DGGITQSPKYLFRKEGQNVTLSCEQNLNHDAMYWYRQDPGQGLRLIYYSQIVNDFQKGDIAEGYSVSREKKESFPLTVTSAQKNPTAFYLCASSGTVNSPLHFGNGTRLTVT.

V is TRBV6-1 and J is TRBJ1-4; D not resolved. Germline CDR1 reads MNHNS; CDR2 reads SASEGT. CDR3 length: 15 residues. V was clipped by 1 base and J by 8 bases, with 14 bases between them. CDR3 bases: TGTGCCAGCAGTGAAGGGGTCTTTGGAGGGGAAAAACTGTTTTTT. Amino acid sequence: CASSEGVFGGEKLFF.

The chain couples TRBV11-2 to TRBJ1-5; D is ambiguous. The CDR3 sequence is 14 residues long. V shed 0 bases and J shed 1 base, with 4 bases lying between them. Per germline, CDR1 SGHAT and CDR2 FQNNGV. In nucleotides, the CDR3 is TGTGCCAGCAGCTTAGAGGGGAGCAATCAGCCCCAGCATTTT. It specifies CASSLEGSNQPQHF.

The sample holds one count of this clone. V gene TRBV29-1 combines with J gene TRBJ2-3; 8 bases match TRBD2. V gave up 5 bases and J gave up 4 bases; unmatched junction bases: 11. Germline V gene sequence: CDR1 SQVTM, CDR2 ANQGSEA. The length of the CDR3 is 15 residues. This CDR3 is CSVPSHRGGPDTQYF. The CDR3 region has the DNA TGCAGCGTTCCCTCCCACCGGGGGGGCCCAGATACGCAGTATTTT.

V gene TRBV5-1 combines with J gene TRBJ1-2; perhaps TRBD1 as D (6 bases). CDR3 size: 15 residues. From germline, CDR1 is SGHRS and CDR2 YFSETQ. Trimming cost V 0 bases and J 5 bases, with 14 bases left between them. CDR3 amino acids: CASSLGTDNNYGYTF. The CDR3, as DNA: TGCGCCAGCAGCTTGGGGACAGATAATAATTATGGCTACACCTTC.

The chain employs TRBV25-1 and TRBJ2-5, with 8 bases fitting TRBD2. The germline V gene encodes CDR1 MGHDK and CDR2 SYGVNS. The V segment lost 6 bases and the J segment 11 bases; nucleotides outside the gene matches: 5. CDR3 length: 11 amino acids. The DNA of the CDR3 is TGTGCCAGCAGGAGCGGGAGAGAGCAGTACTTC. Its protein product is CASRSGREQYF. Looking up the rest from reference TRBV25-1 and TRBJ2-5 gives the full variable domain: EADIYQTPRYLVIGTGKKITLECSQTMGHDKMYWYQQDPGMELHLIHYSYGVNSTEKGDLSSESTVSRIRTEHFPLTLESARPSHTSQYLCASRSGREQYFGPGTRLLVL.

This chain connects TRBV12-2 to TRBJ1-1; TRBD1 was called by the table and not checked on the DNA. TRBV12-2 is classified as a pseudogene. The CDR3 runs 13 residues. The CDR3 loop is CASRLQGGTEAFF. Written as DNA, the CDR3 is TGTGCAAGTCGCTTACAGGGTGGCACTGAAGCTTTCTTT.

The V and J genes are TRBV7-8 and TRBJ2-3, with 10 bases matching TRBD2. The V segment lost 3 bases and the J segment 4 bases; nucleotides outside the gene matches: 4. The germline gives CDR1 SGHVS, CDR2 FQNEAQ. The length of the CDR3 is 15 residues. The CDR3 loop is CASSLTSGWADTQYF. In DNA, the CDR3 is TGTGCCAGCAGCTTGACTAGCGGGTGGGCAGATACGCAGTATTTT.

The chain is built from TRBV5-1 and TRBJ2-7; no reliable D call. V was pared by 0 bases and J by 7 bases, with 11 bases between. This CDR3 is 13 amino acids long. Germline loops: CDR1 SGHRS, CDR2 YFSETQ. CDR3 sequence reads: CASSLDVGGEQYF. CDR3 in DNA: TGCGCCAGCAGCTTGGATGTGGGTGGGGAGCAGTACTTC.

This sequence joins TRBV10-3 and TRBJ1-1; no clear D gene. This CDR3 is 14 amino acids long. Germline CDR1 reads ENHRY; CDR2 reads SYGVKD. The V end was cut by 7 bases, the J end by 3 bases, with 15 bases between. This chain's CDR3 is CAITRGREDTEAFF. The DNA of the CDR3 is TGTGCCATCACGCGGGGTCGGGAGGACACTGAAGCTTTCTTT.

This chain joins TRBV28 and TRBJ2-3; no clear D. Trimming took off 5 bases at V and 0 bases at J, with 9 bases between the two ends. The germline V gene encodes CDR1 MDHEN and CDR2 SYDVKM. The CDR3 length is 14 residues. CDR3 DNA sequence: TGTGCCAGCAGTGAACCCGCTAGCACAGATACGCAGTATTTT. This sequence encodes CASSEPASTDTQYF.

The V and J genes are TRBV27 and TRBJ1-2; D gene unclear. V lost 5 bases and J lost 4, with 14 bases in between. This CDR3 region has 14 residues. CDR1 MNHEY and CDR2 SMNVEV come from the germline V gene (reference sequence). CDR3 coding DNA: TGTGCCAGCAGTCCGTCCTGGGTGGCCTATGGCTACACCTTC. Translating gives CASSPSWVAYGYTF.

The chain is built from TRBV15 and TRBJ2-2; TRBD1 matches 8 bases. The ends lost 7 bases at V and 4 bases at J; junction bases unmatched: 5. The germline V gene encodes CDR1 LNHNV and CDR2 YYDKDF (reference sequence). CDR3 length: 14 residues. CDR3 DNA: TGTGCCACCAACAGGGGGGTCCGCACCGGGGAGCTGTTTTTT. Translating gives CATNRGVRTGELFF.

This clone was detected a few times. This chain uses TRBV30 with TRBJ1-1; no firm D call. This CDR3 region has 13 residues. CDR1 is GTSNPN and CDR2 is SVGIG in the germline V gene (reference sequence). The CDR3 DNA reads TGTGCATCGAGGTTATCTATGAACACTGAAGCTTTCTTT. The encoded protein is CASRLSMNTEAFF.

This clone came up once. This chain connects TRBV28 to TRBJ2-7; the D gene is possibly TRBD2 (7 bases). In germline, CDR1 is MDHEN, CDR2 SYDVKM. The ends were cut back, 10 bases at V and 4 bases at J, with 20 bases in the middle. CDR3 length: 14 amino acids. In nucleotides, the CDR3 is TGTGCCACCCCCCGAAGGGGGGGAAAATACGAGCAGTACTTC. As protein: CATPRRGGKYEQYF.

The chain joins TRBV5-4 to TRBJ2-3; TRBD1 agrees at 7 bases. The CDR3 sequence is 13 residues long. The germline V gene has CDR1 SGHNT and CDR2 YYREEE (reference sequence). With 2 bases clipped from V and 6 bases from J, the junction kept 3 bases outside the gene matches. The CDR3: CASSLQGTDTQYF. The CDR3 DNA is TGTGCCAGCAGCTTACAGGGGACGGATACGCAGTATTTT.

The chain combines TRBV11-3 with TRBJ1-1; D gene unclear. Germline lookup yields CDR1 SGHNT and CDR2 YENEEA. The V and J ends lost 3 bases and 1 base respectively, with 6 bases between them. The CDR3 covers 13 residues. CDR3 sequence (DNA): TGTGCCAGCAGCTTCACAGAGAACACTGAAGCTTTCTTT. It specifies CASSFTENTEAFF.

Written as DNA, the CDR3 is TGTGCCAGCAGCTTGGAGCAGGCCGGAACCGGGGAGCTGTTTTTT. Its translation is CASSLEQAGTGELFF. The rearrangement links TRBV5-4 to TRBJ2-2; D not certain. The CDR3 is 15 amino acids. Deletions cut 0 bases from V and 5 bases from J, with 11 bases between. CDR1 SGHNT and CDR2 YYREEE come from the germline V gene (reference sequence). The full variable domain, its missing parts supplied by reference TRBV5-4 and TRBJ2-2, is ETGVTQSPTHLIKTRGQQVTLRCSSQSGHNTVSWYQQALGQGPQFIFQYYREEENGRGNFPPRFSGLQFPNYSSELNVNALELDDSALYLCASSLEQAGTGELFFGEGSRLTVL.

The rearrangement joins TRBV10-3 to TRBJ2-4; no clear D. The CDR3 contains 13 residues. Deletions cut 4 bases from V and 6 bases from J, with 10 bases between. The germline gives CDR1 ENHRY, CDR2 SYGVKD. The CDR3: CAISARTSNIQYF. The CDR3 DNA reads as TGTGCCATCAGTGCAAGGACCTCAAACATTCAGTACTTC.

This clone is deemed medium-sized. CDR3 residues: CSVEGLGEGPEAFF. CDR3 bases: TGCAGCGTTGAAGGGCTAGGGGAGGGACCTGAAGCTTTCTTT. The rearrangement links TRBV29-1 to TRBJ1-1; possibly TRBD1 for D (5 bases). There are 14 residues in the CDR3. CDR1 and CDR2 (germline): SQVTM, ANQGSEA. V was clipped by 1 base and J by 6 bases, with 15 bases between them. Complete variable domain (other parts from reference TRBV29-1 and TRBJ1-1): SAVISQKPSRDICQRGTSLTIQCQVDSQVTMMFWYRQQPGQSLTLIATANQGSEATYESGFVIDKFPISRPNLTFSTLTVSNMSPEDSSIYLCSVEGLGEGPEAFFGQGTRLTVV.

The chain combines TRBV28 with TRBJ1-5; no definite D call. CDR3 length: 13 residues. Trimming took 10 bases from V and 5 from J, leaving 15 bases between them. Germline values: CDR1 MDHEN, CDR2 SYDVKM. As DNA, the CDR3 is TGTGCCATAGCAGGAGACACGCATCAGCCCCAGCATTTT. Translated, it gives CAIAGDTHQPQHF.

The chain links TRBV18 to TRBJ1-1; D might be TRBD1 (5 bases). This CDR3 spans 12 amino acids. The germline gives CDR1 KGHSH, CDR2 LQKENI. Trimming took off 4 bases at V and 5 bases at J, with 8 bases between the two ends. The CDR3 protein is CASSRRDTEAFF. The CDR3 nucleotides read TGTGCCAGCTCACGCAGGGATACTGAAGCTTTCTTT.

J is TRBJ2-5 and V is TRBV29-1; D may be TRBD2 (6 bases). V lost 3 bases to trimming and J lost 2 bases, with 10 bases between them. CDR1 and CDR2 from the germline V gene are SQVTM and ANQGSEA. CDR3 length: 13 residues. Here the CDR3 DNA reads TGCAGCGTTGATTGGCGGGGTCAAGAGACCCAGTACTTC. Its translation is CSVDWRGQETQYF. Full variable domain (remainder filled in from reference TRBV29-1 and TRBJ2-5): SAVISQKPSRDICQRGTSLTIQCQVDSQVTMMFWYRQQPGQSLTLIATANQGSEATYESGFVIDKFPISRPNLTFSTLTVSNMSPEDSSIYLCSVDWRGQETQYFGPGTRLLVL.

Notes on this clone: One end of the junction varies from germline; a read error may be responsible. The genes are TRBV5-5 and TRBJ2-5; D is undetermined. Germline CDR1 and CDR2: SGHKS and YYEKEE (reference sequence). The CDR3 length is 14 residues. The CDR3 nucleotides read TGTGCCAGCAGCTTTCTACGGGCGCAAGAGACTCAGTACTTC. Encoded protein: CASSFLRAQETQYF. The complete variable domain, with remaining parts taken from reference TRBV5-5 and TRBJ2-5, reads DAGVTQSPTHLIKTRGQQVTLRCSPISGHKSVSWYQQVLGQGPQFIFQYYEKEERGRGNFPDRFSARQFPNYSSELNVNALLLGDSALYLCASSFLRAQETQYFGPGTRLLVL.

This clone was detected a few times. CDR3 DNA: TGTGCCAGTAAAGGGACAGGGATAAACATTCAGTACTTC. Protein product: CASKGTGINIQYF. V and J are TRBV19 and TRBJ2-4; 9 nucleotides match TRBD1. This CDR3 spans 13 amino acids. After removal of 7 bases from V and 6 bases from J, the junction contained 4 bases not matched to a gene. CDR1 and CDR2 from the germline V gene are LNHDA and SQIVND (reference sequence).

The chain uses TRBV29-1 and TRBJ2-2; D possibly corresponds to TRBD1 (6 bases). Germline V gene data show CDR1 as SQVTM and CDR2 as ANQGSEA. The V gene lost 7 bases and the J gene lost 1 base, with 10 bases spanning the gap. The CDR3 consists of 13 residues. The CDR3 spells CSAGTKNTGELFF. The DNA for the CDR3 is TGCAGCGCCGGGACAAAGAACACCGGGGAGCTGTTTTTT.